The clone carrying this TCR beta chain came up once. These data originate in a study of CD8+CD57+ T cells in acquired aplastic anemia. With 6 bases removed from V and 4 bases from J, the gap between germline ends came to 13 bases. Germline V gives CDR1 SNHLY, CDR2 FYNNEI. CDR3 length: 13 amino acids. An expansion of CD8+CD57+ cells by flow cytometry had been shown in patients chosen for sequencing. Both TCR beta VDJ combination and CDR3 sequence profiling were carried out. Genomic DNA was the template for this profiling. TCRdb fed the reads into MiXCR, producing one record per CDR3 protein. Of about 180,000 distinct CDR3 sequences listed, 63% are singletons.

Source material: sorted CD4+, CD8+, or CD8+CD57+ T cells (not recorded which) from PBMCs. The chain couples TRBV2 to TRBJ2-7; D is possibly TRBD2 (5 bases). This clonotype originated in a human donor with aplastic anemia. CDR3 in amino acids: CASSGESYYEQYF. In DNA, the CDR3 is TGTGCCAGCAGCGGGGAGAGCTATTACGAGCAGTACTTC.